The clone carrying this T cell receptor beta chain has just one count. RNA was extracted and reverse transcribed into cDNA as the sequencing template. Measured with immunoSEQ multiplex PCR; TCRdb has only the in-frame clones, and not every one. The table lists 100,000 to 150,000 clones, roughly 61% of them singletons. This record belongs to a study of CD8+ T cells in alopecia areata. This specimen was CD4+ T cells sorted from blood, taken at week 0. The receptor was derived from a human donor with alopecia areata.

In nucleotides, the CDR3 is TGTGCCAGCAGCCGACTAGCTGTCGGTGGTGATACGCAGTATTTT. Encoded protein: CASSRLAVGGDTQYF. The chain recombines TRBV7-2 with TRBJ2-3, with 7 nucleotides matching TRBD2. CDR1 and CDR2 (germline): SGHTA, FQGNSA. This CDR3 contains 15 residues. The V gene end was trimmed by 5 bases and the J gene end by 6 bases; junction bases not matched to a gene: 11.